The T cell receptor (beta chain) under discussion was sequenced for a study of shared clonotypes between healthy human individuals. TCRdb's copy holds only in-frame clones and misses some; the assay was immunoSEQ multiplex PCR. Among roughly 650,000 clones listed, around 97% were seen once. Per germline, CDR1 MGHRA and CDR2 YSYEKL. This CDR3 comprises 14 residues. The trim removed 4 bases at V and 8 bases at J, leaving 9 bases unmatched. The chain recombines TRBV4-1 with TRBJ2-5, with 8 bases that match TRBD2. Specimen: naive CD4+ T cells sorted from blood. Described subset: CD45RA+ positively selected. This sequence was found in a woman aged 25 to 39 in good health. CDR3 sequence: CASSPSSGSGTQYF. The CDR3 DNA reads as TGCGCCAGCAGCCCCTCAAGCGGGAGCGGTACCCAGTACTTC.